This entry lists 5 T cell receptor beta chains sequenced from one sample in a study of blood T cells in healthy people across ages. Primed by a sample-barcoded 5' primer and a J-beta primer mix, a second PCR proceeded for roughly 7 to 11 cycles. TCRdb analysed the 5' RACE reads with MiXCR anew, one entry per CDR3 protein. The sample lists hundreds of thousands of distinct CDR3 sequences, around 43% occurring once. The sequencing input was blood. The receptors originated from a man in his sixties in good health.

This clonotype came up a few times. The chain carries TRBV12-3 or TRBV12-4 and TRBJ2-7; TRBD2 matches at 7 bases. The CDR3 sequence is 14 residues long. J lost 5 bases, V lost 6 bases, and 10 bases had no gene match. As DNA, the CDR3 is TGTGCCAGCAGCTCTCGGACTAGAATACACGAGCAGTACTTC. It specifies CASSSRTRIHEQYF.

This clonotype occurred a few times. The chain carries TRBV10-3 and TRBJ2-7; possible D gene TRBD1, 6 bases. Looked up from germline, CDR1 is ENHRY and CDR2 is SYGVKD. Trimming removed 11 bases at V and 3 bases at J, with 20 bases between. The CDR3 length is 14 residues. The CDR3, as DNA: TGTGCCGAACAGGGTCCAGGGAAGGGCTACGAGCAGTACTTC. Protein product: CAEQGPGKGYEQYF.

In its sample, this clonotype was seen once. V gene TRBV7-7 combines with J gene TRBJ2-5; a possible D gene is TRBD2 (5 bases). This CDR3 comprises 10 residues. CDR1 is SSHAT and CDR2 is FNYEAQ in the germline V gene (reference sequence). In nucleotides, the CDR3 is TGTGGAAAGAGAGACTATGAGCAGTACTTC. It yields the protein CGKRDYEQYF.

The rearrangement joins TRBV6-2 or TRBV6-3 to TRBJ2-7; D perhaps matches TRBD1 (5 bases). This CDR3 has 14 amino acids. CDR1 and CDR2 from the germline V gene are MNHEY and SVGEGT. V shed 10 bases and J shed 0 bases, with 16 bases lying between them. The CDR3 protein is CATTKHDSSYEQYF. The CDR3 DNA sequence: TGTGCCACCACGAAGCATGACAGCTCCTACGAGCAGTACTTC.

The V call is TRBV9, the J call TRBJ2-1; 8 bases fit TRBD2. Judging by the DNA end, TRBJ2-7 fits better; the J call may be wrong. CDR1 SGDLS and CDR2 YYNGEE come from the germline V gene. The CDR3 has 14 residues. The CDR3 nucleotides read TGTGCCAGCAGCGCGGGACTAGGGTACAATGAGCAGTACTTC. Protein sequence: CASSAGLGYNEQYF.